Following are 14 T cell receptor beta chains from one sample sequenced in a study of shared clonotypes between healthy human individuals. Naive CD8 cells, CD45RO-negative and positively selected for CCR7, excluded terminally differentiated effector memory CD45RA+ cells. Measured with immunoSEQ multiplex PCR; TCRdb has only the in-frame clones, and not every one. This sample has over 2,000,000 clones, with 93% found just once. The sequencing sample was made of naive CD8+ T cells from PBMCs. These receptor sequences come from a man between 18 and 29 years old in good health. Some clones in this sample may be carry-over from other donors' samples.

V is TRBV14 and J is TRBJ2-7, with 10 bases aligning to TRBD1. Germline CDR1 is SGHDN and CDR2 is FVKESK. The trim removed 3 bases at V and 6 bases at J, leaving 17 bases unmatched. The CDR3 has 18 residues. CDR3 residues: CASSQKAQTGGSSREQYF. In DNA form, the CDR3 reads TGTGCCAGCAGCCAGAAGGCCCAGACAGGGGGCAGTTCGCGCGAGCAGTACTTC.

This clone came up a few times. This sequence joins TRBV9 and TRBJ1-5; TRBD1 is a possible D gene (5 bases). The ends were cut back, 4 bases at V and 3 bases at J, with 20 bases in the middle. Germline-derived CDR1 and CDR2 are SGDLS and YYNGEE. The CDR3 sequence is 17 residues long. CDR3: CASSPGAAARSNQPQHF. DNA of the CDR3: TGTGCCAGCAGCCCTGGGGCGGCAGCTAGATCCAATCAGCCCCAGCATTTT.

This rearrangement joins TRBV7-9 to TRBJ2-1, with 9 nucleotides matching TRBD2. Germline V gene lookup returns CDR1 SEHNR and CDR2 FQNEAQ (reference sequence). J was trimmed by 3 bases and V by 5 bases; bases with no gene match: 11. The CDR3 is made up of 17 amino acids. CDR3 protein: CASSHSLAGPHYNEQFF. The CDR3 DNA follows: TGTGCCAGCAGCCACTCCCTAGCGGGACCCCACTACAATGAGCAGTTCTTC.

The rearrangement uses TRBV4-3 and TRBJ2-3; D gene ambiguous. Trimming shortened V by 1 base and J by 0 bases, and 14 bases separated the two germline ends. This CDR3 is built from 17 residues. CDR1 and CDR2 from the germline V gene are LGHNA and YSLEER. The chain's CDR3 is CASSQGGNRYSTDTQYF. The CDR3 DNA sequence: TGCGCCAGCAGCCAAGGGGGAAACCGGTATAGCACAGATACGCAGTATTTT.

Points on this clone: Additional DNA sequences in this sample encode the identical CDR3. The V and J genes are TRBV28 and TRBJ2-5; unclear D gene. With 5 bases removed from V and 2 bases from J, the gap between germline ends came to 6 bases. This CDR3 has 12 residues. CDR1 MDHEN and CDR2 SYDVKM come from the germline V gene. The DNA of the CDR3 is TGTGCCAGCAGTCCCGTACAAGAGACCCAGTACTTC. Encoded protein: CASSPVQETQYF.

As concerns this clone: The sample holds other DNA sequences that translate to the same CDR3. The chain recombines TRBV9 with TRBJ2-1; D remains ambiguous. This CDR3 spans 12 amino acids. The V and J ends lost 0 bases and 6 bases respectively, with 4 bases between them. Per the germline V gene, CDR1 is SGDLS and CDR2 is YYNGEE. This CDR3 is CASSVDLNEQFF. The CDR3, as DNA: TGTGCCAGCAGCGTAGACCTCAATGAGCAGTTCTTC.

The chain combines TRBV10-3 with TRBJ2-1; D perhaps matches TRBD2 (6 bases). In germline, CDR1 is ENHRY, CDR2 SYGVKD. The CDR3 covers 14 residues. With 5 bases removed from V and 4 bases from J, the gap between germline ends came to 12 bases. The CDR3 nucleotides read TGTGCCATCAGTCGGGGGAATGGGTACAATGAGCAGTTCTTC. It is translated as CAISRGNGYNEQFF.

The rearrangement links TRBV7-2 to TRBJ2-3; 7 bases are shared with TRBD2. V lost 1 base to trimming and J lost 1 base; unmatched junction nucleotides: 8. This CDR3 is built from 17 residues. Per germline, CDR1 SGHTA and CDR2 FQGNSA. CDR3 nucleotides: TGTGCCAGCAGCTTAGTCTTGGCGGGAGTTGGCACAGATACGCAGTATTTT. Residues: CASSLVLAGVGTDTQYF.

The V and J genes are TRBV9 and TRBJ2-1; 13 bases match TRBD2. CDR1 is SGDLS, CDR2 YYNGEE, per germline. V shed 4 bases and J 7 bases; nucleotides not matched to a gene: 8. This CDR3 is built from 16 residues. The CDR3 nucleotides read TGTGCCAGCAGCCGTCCCCGGACTAGCGGGAGTAATGAGCAGTTCTTC. This translates into CASSRPRTSGSNEQFF.

The J gene is TRBJ2-7, the V gene TRBV5-5; D unresolved. From germline, CDR1 is SGHKS and CDR2 YYEKEE (reference sequence). V lost 1 base, J lost 2 bases, and 13 bases lay in between. The CDR3 totals 15 residues. The CDR3, as DNA: TGTGCCAGCAGCTTGTTCCCAGGAATTACCTACGAGCAGTACTTC. It translates to CASSLFPGITYEQYF.

As to this clone: This same CDR3 is encoded by further DNA sequences in the sample. The J gene is TRBJ2-7, the V gene TRBV28; D remains ambiguous. This CDR3 region has 12 residues. CDR1 MDHEN and CDR2 SYDVKM come from the germline V gene. Trimming cost V 2 bases and J 6 bases, with 8 bases left between them. For the CDR3, the DNA is TGTGCCAGCAGTTTAGGGTTCAGCGAGCAGTACTTC. Translating gives CASSLGFSEQYF.

The V call is TRBV27, the J call TRBJ1-2, with a possible D match to TRBD1 (6 bases). The ends were cut back, 6 bases at V and 6 bases at J, with 17 bases in the middle. Germline V gene lookup returns CDR1 MNHEY and CDR2 SMNVEV (reference sequence). The CDR3 is 14 residues long. The CDR3 DNA reads as TGTGCCAGCAGCCATAGGGGGGGTTCGAATGGCTACACCTTC. Residues: CASSHRGGSNGYTF.

This clone was detected a few times. The chain couples TRBV9 to TRBJ1-5; D might be TRBD1 (6 bases). The germline V gene encodes CDR1 SGDLS and CDR2 YYNGEE. The CDR3 is made up of 12 amino acids. V lost 3 bases and J 7 bases, leaving 8 bases between the germline ends. Written as DNA, the CDR3 is TGTGCCAGCAGCGACGGACAGCAGCCCCAGCATTTT. This sequence encodes CASSDGQQPQHF.

This clone was seen only once. Other DNA sequences in the sample encode the same CDR3. This rearrangement joins TRBV27 to TRBJ2-7; D call uncertain. Germline values: CDR1 MNHEY, CDR2 SMNVEV (reference sequence). V was shortened by 2 bases and J by 3 bases, with 8 bases between the two germline ends. This CDR3 is 13 amino acids long. The CDR3 bases are TGTGCCAGCAGTTTAGGGGTCTACTACGAGCAGTACTTC. Translation gives CASSLGVYYEQYF.